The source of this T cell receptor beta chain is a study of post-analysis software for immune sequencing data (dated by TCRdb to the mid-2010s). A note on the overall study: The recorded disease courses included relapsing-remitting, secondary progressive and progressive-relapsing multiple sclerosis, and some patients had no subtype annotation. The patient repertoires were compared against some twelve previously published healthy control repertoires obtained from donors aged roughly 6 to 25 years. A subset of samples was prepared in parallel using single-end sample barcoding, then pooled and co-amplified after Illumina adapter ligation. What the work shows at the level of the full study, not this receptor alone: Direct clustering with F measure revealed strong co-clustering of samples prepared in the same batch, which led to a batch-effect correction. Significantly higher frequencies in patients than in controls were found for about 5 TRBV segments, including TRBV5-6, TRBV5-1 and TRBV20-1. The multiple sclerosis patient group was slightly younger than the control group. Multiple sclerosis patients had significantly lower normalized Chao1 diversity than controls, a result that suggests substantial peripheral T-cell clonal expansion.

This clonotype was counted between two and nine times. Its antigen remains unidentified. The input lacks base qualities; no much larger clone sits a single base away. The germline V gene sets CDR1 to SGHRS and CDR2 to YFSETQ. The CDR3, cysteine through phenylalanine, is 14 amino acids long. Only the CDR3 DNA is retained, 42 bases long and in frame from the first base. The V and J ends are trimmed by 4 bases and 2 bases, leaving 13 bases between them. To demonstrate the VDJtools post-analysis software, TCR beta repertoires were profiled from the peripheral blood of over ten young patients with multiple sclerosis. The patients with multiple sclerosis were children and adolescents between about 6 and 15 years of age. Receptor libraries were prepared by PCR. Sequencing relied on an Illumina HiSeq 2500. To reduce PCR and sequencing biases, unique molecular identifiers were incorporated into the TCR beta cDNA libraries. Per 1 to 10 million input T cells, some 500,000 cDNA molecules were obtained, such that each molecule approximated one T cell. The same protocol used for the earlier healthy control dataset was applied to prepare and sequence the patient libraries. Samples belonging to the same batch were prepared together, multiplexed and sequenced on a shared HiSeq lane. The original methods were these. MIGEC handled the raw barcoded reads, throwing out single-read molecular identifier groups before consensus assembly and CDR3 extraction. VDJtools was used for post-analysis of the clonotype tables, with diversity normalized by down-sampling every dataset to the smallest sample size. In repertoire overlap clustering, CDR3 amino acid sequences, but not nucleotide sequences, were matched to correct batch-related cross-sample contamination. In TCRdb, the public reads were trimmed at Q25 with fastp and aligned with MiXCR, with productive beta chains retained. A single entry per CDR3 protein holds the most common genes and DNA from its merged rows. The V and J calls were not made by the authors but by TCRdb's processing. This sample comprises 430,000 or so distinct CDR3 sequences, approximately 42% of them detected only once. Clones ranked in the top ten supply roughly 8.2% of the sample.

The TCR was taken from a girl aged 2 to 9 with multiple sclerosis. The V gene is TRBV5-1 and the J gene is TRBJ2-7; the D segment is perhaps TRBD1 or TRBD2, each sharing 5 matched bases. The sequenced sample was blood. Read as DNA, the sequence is TGCGCCAGCAGCCGGGACGGAGTCACCTACGAGCAGTACTTC. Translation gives CASSRDGVTYEQYF.